This T cell receptor beta chain is drawn from a study of cytomegalovirus exposure and HLA in healthy donors. The study's findings and limits: Donors were assumed by presence/absence analyses to have roughly uniform sequencing depth. Researchers counted over 150 TCR beta chains as cytomegalovirus-associated.

Turning to this clone: The antigen remains unidentified.

The CDR3 runs to 15 residues. V was clipped by 1 base and J by 5 bases; unmatched bases: 5. Per germline, CDR1 SGHRS and CDR2 YFSETQ. PCR used 60 Vbeta primers and 13 Jbeta primers. The assay was immunoSEQ multiplex PCR, and TCRdb's table has in-frame clones only and misses some. The repertoire holds some 150,000 clones, around nine tenths seen once, with less than 5.5% in the top ten. The sample was PBMCs. V usage is TRBV5-1 and J usage is TRBJ2-1, with 8 positions matching TRBD2. The source of this sequence is a woman aged 25-40 years in good health and CMV-seronegative. The CDR3 region is CASSLRAGGDNEQFF. CDR3 DNA: TGCGCCAGCAGCTTGCGCGCGGGGGGTGACAATGAGCAGTTCTTC.